This T cell receptor (beta chain) was sequenced during a study of T cells in lung cancer brain metastases. Some clones are missing from TCRdb's copy, which holds only in-frame ones; the method was immunoSEQ multiplex PCR. The sample carries 5,200 or so clones, about 84% recorded once. The V end lost 5 bases, the J end lost 6 bases, and 14 bases lay between the germline ends. This CDR3 is 14 amino acids long. Per germline, CDR1 SGHVS and CDR2 FQNEAQ. This sequence joins TRBV7-8 and TRBJ2-1; tentative D call: TRBD2 (6 bases). The source material was tumor tissue from a brain metastasis. The source of this sequence is a woman aged 45-65 years with non-small cell lung cancer that had spread to the brain. CDR3 sequence: CASSRAGTRNEQFF. The CDR3 nucleotides are TGTGCCAGCAGCCGCGCCGGGACTCGCAATGAGCAGTTCTTC.